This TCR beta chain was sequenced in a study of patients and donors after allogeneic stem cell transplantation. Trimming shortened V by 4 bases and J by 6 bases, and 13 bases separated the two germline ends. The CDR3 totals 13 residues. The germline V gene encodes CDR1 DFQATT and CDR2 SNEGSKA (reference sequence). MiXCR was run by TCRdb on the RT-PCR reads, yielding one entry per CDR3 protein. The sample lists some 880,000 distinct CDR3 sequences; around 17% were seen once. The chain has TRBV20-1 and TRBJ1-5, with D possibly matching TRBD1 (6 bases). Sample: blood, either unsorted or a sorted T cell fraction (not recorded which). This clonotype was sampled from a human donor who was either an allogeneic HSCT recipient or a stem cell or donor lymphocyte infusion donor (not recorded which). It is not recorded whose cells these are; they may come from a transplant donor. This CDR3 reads CSAKSGEFQPQHF. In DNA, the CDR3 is TGCAGTGCTAAGTCAGGGGAGTTTCAGCCCCAGCATTTT.